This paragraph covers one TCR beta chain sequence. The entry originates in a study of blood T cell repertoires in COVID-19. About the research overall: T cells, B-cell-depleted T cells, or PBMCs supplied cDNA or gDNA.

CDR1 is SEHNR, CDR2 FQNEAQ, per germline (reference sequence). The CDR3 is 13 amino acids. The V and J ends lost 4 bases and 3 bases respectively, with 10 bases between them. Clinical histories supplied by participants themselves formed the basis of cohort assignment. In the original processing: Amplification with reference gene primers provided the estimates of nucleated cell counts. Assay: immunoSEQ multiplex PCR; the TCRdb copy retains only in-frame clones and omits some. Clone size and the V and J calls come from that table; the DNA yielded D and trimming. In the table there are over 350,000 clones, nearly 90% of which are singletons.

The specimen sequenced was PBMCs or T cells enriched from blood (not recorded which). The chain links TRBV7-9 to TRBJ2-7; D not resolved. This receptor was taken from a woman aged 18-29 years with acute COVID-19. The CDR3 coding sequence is TGTGCCAGCAGCTCCAGACACAACTACGAGCAGTACTTC. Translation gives CASSSRHNYEQYF.